This T cell receptor beta chain was documented in a study of T cells expressing NK-cell markers. The wider study: Obtained from sorted CD3+CD56+NKG2C+, CD3+CD56+NKG2C- and CD3+CD56-NKG2C+ T cells were the TCR beta repertoires. With respect to HCMV, seven of the eight sequenced donors were seropositive, and one was seronegative.

From the 5' RACE reads, TCRdb lists one entry per CDR3 protein and no DNA. The repertoire table contains almost 450,000 distinct CDR3 sequences. Sequences were obtained from blood T cells: a sorted CD56 or NKG2C T cell subset, CD4+ or CD8+ T cells, or bulk PBMC T cells (not recorded which). This TCR was recovered from a woman between 18 and 70 years old in good health.

The CDR3 protein is CSAQGAGVRGAAYNEQFF. V is TRBV29-1 and J is TRBJ2-1; the D gene TCRdb calls, TRBD2, cannot be checked with no DNA. This CDR3 has 18 residues. CDR1 SQVTM and CDR2 ANQGSEA come from the germline V gene.